This T cell receptor beta chain was sequenced in a study of OX40 agonist ivuxolimab in advanced cancers. About the study: Cancers in dose escalation were hepatocellular, melanoma, renal cell and head and neck. There were three patients with partial responses, one having hepatocellular carcinoma and two cutaneous melanoma.

Sequenced by immunoSEQ multiplex PCR; TCRdb stores in-frame clones only, minus some. The sample carries roughly 86,000 clones, roughly 92% recorded once. This clone was detected once. Blood was sampled at baseline, cycle 4 day 1, and cycle 7 day 1. The CDR3 totals 16 residues. From germline, CDR1 is SGHRS and CDR2 YFSETQ. Trimming removed 4 bases from V and 0 bases from J; junction bases left unmatched: 4. This receptor was identified in an adult with an advanced solid tumor such as melanoma, head and neck, liver or kidney cancer. The V gene is TRBV5-1, the J gene TRBJ2-6; 7 bases are a match to TRBD1. The sample consisted of CD4+ or CD8+ T cells sorted from blood, taken in a trial of the OX40 agonist ivuxolimab. The CDR3: CASSPRQGSGANVLTF. The CDR3 DNA sequence: TGCGCCAGCAGCCCCCGACAGGGCTCTGGGGCCAACGTCCTGACTTTC.